This T cell receptor (beta chain) originates from a study of radiotherapy plus CTLA-4 blockade in lung cancer. Study at large: Patients showed objective responses in 15% to 20% of cases and disease control in 31%.

In chemo-refractory metastatic non-small-cell lung cancer, patients got ipilimumab CTLA-4 blockade together with focal radiation. Concerning this clone itself: What it recognizes is unknown.

Overall study findings and caveats: In blood, TCR clones derived from the tumor expanded after radiotherapy plus ipilimumab.

Method: immunoSEQ multiplex PCR; TCRdb's copy keeps in-frame clones and lacks some. The repertoire includes roughly 66,000 clones, around four fifths of them detected once, and 4% to 5% sits in the top ten. Losses at the gene ends were 4 bases for V and 1 base for J; bases not matched to a gene: 7. Germline V gene lookup returns CDR1 LNHDA and CDR2 SQIVND (reference sequence). The CDR3 spans 16 residues. The chain is built from TRBV19 and TRBJ2-3, with 8 bases that match TRBD2. The sample here was peripheral blood, taken from a patient treated with radiotherapy plus ipilimumab. This receptor was taken from a human donor with non-small cell lung cancer who had a partial response to radiotherapy plus ipilimumab. For the CDR3, the DNA is TGTGCCAGTAGTACCCCAGCGGGAGCGGGCACAGATACGCAGTATTTT. It specifies CASSTPAGAGTDTQYF.